The present entry profiles one T cell receptor beta chain with its context. This clonotype was recorded at least ten times. It has no known antigen specificity. No much larger clone exists at a distance of one base, and base qualities are not known. This sample was included in a study of T cells in Graves' hyperthyroidism and ophthalmopathy (dated by TCRdb to the late 2010s). Regarding the study in general: Peripheral blood was sampled at the time of initial diagnosis, prior to any treatment. A discovery cohort of about 95 patients, about 43 with Graves' ophthalmopathy and approximately 60 with stable Graves' hyperthyroidism, was used to find distinguishing TCR V-J signatures. Prospective prediction of ophthalmopathy was tested in an independent validation cohort of some 19 hyperthyroidism patients and 15 to 17 patients who later progressed to ophthalmopathy. For training and testing, the 100 or so patients in the discovery cohort were randomly divided in a 7:3 ratio. In addition, the study compared T-cell repertoires in thyroid tissue and in blood from 6 or 7 Graves' hyperthyroidism patients. After sampling, hyperthyroidism patients received methimazole starting at 30 mg daily, and ophthalmopathy patients received high-dose intravenous methylprednisolone. The paper describes TCR Vbeta CDR3 sequencing of more than 120 peripheral blood samples, made up of around 41 ophthalmopathy patients, 70 to 75 hyperthyroidism patients and 17 progressor patients. On the study overall, not on this receptor specifically: A model built on a 13 V-J signature distinguished ophthalmopathy from stable hyperthyroidism, reaching 85% to 90% sensitivity and 81.08% specificity in cross-validation and 80%/75% in testing. No statistical method was used to fix the sample size in advance, and group allocation was not hidden from the investigators. Most expanded thyroid clonotypes (frequency above 0.001) were also detected in blood, suggesting blood repertoires may reflect thyroid immune responses. In validation, the model predicted progression to ophthalmopathy with approximately 70% sensitivity and less than 75% specificity, a median of roughly seven months before onset.

Trimming leaves V shorter by 3 bases and J shorter by 9 bases, with the junction holding 9 bases beyond the gene matches. The CDR3 spans 15 residues, from the cysteine through the phenylalanine. The only DNA kept is the CDR3, 45 bases in frame from the first base. Stable Graves' hyperthyroidism was defined as no progression to ophthalmopathy during 18 months of follow-up. Hyperthyroidism patients were newly diagnosed, had a disease duration of under 2 months, and were aged 18 to 65 years. The study excluded patients with uncontrolled infections, other autoimmune diseases, pregnancy or lactation. Diagnoses were established on the basis of clinical symptoms, serum thyroxine and TRAb, thyroid ultrasound, and orbital computed tomography. Ficoll-Paque density gradient centrifugation was used to isolate PBMCs from about 9.4 ml of fresh peripheral blood. Trizol reagent was used to extract total RNA, and RNA quality was then checked on an Agilent 2100 Bioanalyzer.

TCR beta CDR3 regions were amplified from RNA transcripts. A first-round RT-PCR of the TCR CDR3 used the HTBI primer set with the Qiagen OneStep RT-PCR kit. A second multiplex PCR round built the libraries, followed by size selection and purification. Sequencing of the libraries was done on an Illumina HiSeq2000 using paired-end 100 bp reads. The authors' pipeline ran thus. SOAPnuke was used to process the raw data, throwing out any read that contained adapters or uncalled bases, had a mean Phred below 15, or lacked an exact constant-primer or identifier match. COPE v1.2.5 was used to merge high-quality paired reads, and clonotypes were defined as unique nucleotide sequences. MiTCR v1.1 was used to align the clonotypes against IMGT TRBV, TRBD and TRBJ reference segments. The analysis included only V-J combinations with a frequency above 0.0001, which together covered roughly 99% of the repertoires. A TCS score was defined as the ratio between F50 (clonal expansion) and ExV (chaos), using BLOSUM62-based TCRdist between CDR3 peptides within each V-J. Welch's t-statistics and random forest reduced approximately 520 V-J features to roughly 13, which were used in a naive Bayes classifier (R e1071). TCRdb reprocessing: public reads trimmed at Q25 with fastp, clones called with MiXCR, in-frame beta chains kept. Rows merge per CDR3 protein into single entries with the most common DNA and genes. The V and J calls here are based on TCRdb, not the publication. The sample data list about 420,000 distinct CDR3 sequences, and roughly an eighth of these were observed just once. Approximately 5.8% of the sample lies in the top ten.

Recombination linked TRBV12-3 or TRBV12-4 to TRBJ2-1, with TRBD2 matching 9 junction bases. Specimen: blood. This receptor was obtained from a woman aged 18-30 years with Graves' hyperthyroidism. The CDR3 protein: CASSFRVAGAVEQFF. The nucleotide sequence is TGTGCCAGCAGTTTTCGGGTAGCGGGAGCGGTTGAGCAGTTCTTC.